One and the same sample provided the 10 T cell receptor beta chains below, sequenced in a study of T cell responses to AZD1222 COVID-19 vaccine. TCRdb's table, derived via immunoSEQ multiplex PCR, lists solely in-frame clones and lacks some. In the table there are 150,000 to 160,000 clones, roughly nine tenths of which are singletons. The material was peripheral blood, obtained after recovery from COVID-19. The receptor source for this set is an adult who had recovered from COVID-19.

About this clone: The same CDR3 is also encoded by other DNA sequences in this sample. V and J are TRBV7-6 and TRBJ1-5; no clear D. Trimming took off 2 bases at V and 2 bases at J, with 4 bases between the two ends. Per germline, CDR1 SGHVS and CDR2 FNYEAQ. The CDR3 extends over 13 amino acids. Here the CDR3 reads CASSLSGNQPQHF. The DNA of the CDR3 is TGTGCCAGCAGCTTATCAGGCAATCAGCCCCAGCATTTT.

The genes are TRBV7-9 and TRBJ2-7; 10 positions match TRBD1. The length of the CDR3 is 16 residues. Germline trimming cut 3 bases from V and 2 bases from J; bases unmatched to any gene: 7. From germline, CDR1 is SEHNR and CDR2 FQNEAQ (reference sequence). CDR3 sequence (DNA): TGTGCCAGCAGCTTTCACTCCGGGACAGGGGCCTACGAGCAGTACTTC. Translated: CASSFHSGTGAYEQYF.

This clone was recorded a few times. The chain recombines TRBV27 with TRBJ2-7; D gene unclear. This CDR3 region has 15 residues. Between the trimmed V and J ends, which lost 3 bases and 0 bases, there was a span of 12 bases. Germline loops: CDR1 MNHEY, CDR2 SMNVEV (reference sequence). DNA of the CDR3: TGTGCCAGCAGTTTCACCGGGTTAAGCTCCTACGAGCAGTACTTC. As protein: CASSFTGLSSYEQYF.

The CDR3 nucleotides are TGTGCCAGCAGCGCTACCCCGGGAGGGACAAGGGGCTACACCTTC. This sequence encodes CASSATPGGTRGYTF. The chain uses TRBV27 and TRBJ1-2; D may be TRBD1 (6 bases). V was trimmed by 6 bases and J by 8 bases, leaving 22 bases between them. The V gene's germline CDR1 is MNHEY and CDR2 SMNVEV (reference sequence). The CDR3 consists of 15 residues.

The rearrangement joins TRBV19 to TRBJ1-1; no firm D call. Per germline, CDR1 LNHDA and CDR2 SQIVND (reference sequence). The ends were cut back, 1 base at V and 7 bases at J, with 13 bases in the middle. The CDR3 runs 14 residues. The CDR3 DNA reads as TGTGCCAGTAGTATAGGCCCGTCGCGGAGTGAAGCTTTCTTT. Translating gives CASSIGPSRSEAFF.

This chain's CDR3 is CASSHPRASGRVSSYEQYF. The CDR3 nucleotides are TGTGCCAGCAGCCACCCCAGGGCTAGCGGGAGGGTAAGCTCCTACGAGCAGTACTTC. V gene TRBV13 combines with J gene TRBJ2-7; 12 bases are a match to TRBD2. This CDR3 has 19 residues. V lost 5 bases to trimming and J lost 0 bases; unmatched junction nucleotides: 14. Germline-derived CDR1 and CDR2 are PRHDT and FYEKMQ (reference sequence).

The J gene is TRBJ2-7, the V gene TRBV29-1, with 9 nucleotides matching TRBD1. Germline V lookup: CDR1 SQVTM, CDR2 ANQGSEA. J lost 3 bases, V lost 6 bases, and 12 bases had no gene match. The CDR3 covers 15 residues. The CDR3, as DNA: TGCAGCGTCGCTTCGGGACAGGGAGCCCTCTACGAGCAGTACTTC. Translated: CSVASGQGALYEQYF.

The chain recombines TRBV19 with TRBJ2-3, with TRBD2 as a possible D gene (5 bases). CDR1 is LNHDA and CDR2 is SQIVND in the germline V gene (reference sequence). CDR3 size: 12 residues. With 4 bases removed from V and 5 bases from J, the gap between germline ends came to 7 bases. In DNA, the CDR3 is TGTGCCAGTAGTACGACTAAAGATACGCAGTATTTT. Protein: CASSTTKDTQYF.

The V gene is TRBV7-2, the J gene TRBJ2-3; TRBD2 agrees at 10 bases. Per the germline V gene, CDR1 is SGHTA and CDR2 is FQGNSA. The CDR3 runs to 15 residues. V shed 5 bases, J shed 1 base, and the junction held 3 bases outside the gene matches. The CDR3 region has the DNA TGTGCCAGCAGCACAACTAGCGGGGGCACAGATACGCAGTATTTT. It specifies CASSTTSGGTDTQYF. The full variable domain, with the rest looked up from reference TRBV7-2 and TRBJ2-3, is GAGVSQSPSNKVTEKGKDVELRCDPISGHTALYWYRQSLGQGLEFLIYFQGNSAPDKSGLPSDRFSAERTGGSVSTLTIQRTQQEDSAVYLCASSTTSGGTDTQYFGPGTRLTVL.

This clone was detected once. Other DNA sequences in the same sample also yield this CDR3. V and J are TRBV28 and TRBJ2-6; unclear D gene. CDR1 is MDHEN, CDR2 SYDVKM, per germline. This CDR3 has 15 residues. The V gene lost 3 bases and the J gene lost 4 bases, with 10 bases spanning the gap. CDR3 sequence: CASSFPGSGANVLTF. CDR3 in DNA: TGTGCCAGCAGTTTCCCTGGCTCCGGGGCCAACGTCCTGACTTTC.